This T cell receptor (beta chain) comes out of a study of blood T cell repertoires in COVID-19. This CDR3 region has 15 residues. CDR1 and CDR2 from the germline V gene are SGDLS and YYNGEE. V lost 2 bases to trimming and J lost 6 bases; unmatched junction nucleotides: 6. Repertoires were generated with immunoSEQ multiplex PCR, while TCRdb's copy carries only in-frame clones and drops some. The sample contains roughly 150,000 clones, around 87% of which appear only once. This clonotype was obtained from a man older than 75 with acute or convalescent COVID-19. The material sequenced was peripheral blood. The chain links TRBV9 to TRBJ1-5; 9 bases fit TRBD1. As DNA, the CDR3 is TGTGCCAGCAGCGTGGGACAGGGTGAATTTCAGCCCCAGCATTTT. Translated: CASSVGQGEFQPQHF.